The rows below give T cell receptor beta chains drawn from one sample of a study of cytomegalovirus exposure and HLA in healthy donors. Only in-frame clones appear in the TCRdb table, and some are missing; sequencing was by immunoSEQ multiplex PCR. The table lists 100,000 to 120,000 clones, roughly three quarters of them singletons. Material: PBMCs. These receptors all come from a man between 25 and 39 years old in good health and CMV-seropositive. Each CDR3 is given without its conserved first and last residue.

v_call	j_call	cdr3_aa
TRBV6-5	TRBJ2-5	ATQATGRETQY
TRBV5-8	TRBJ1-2	ASSLSNRPINGYT
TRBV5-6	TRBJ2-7	ASSLAGGAYEQY
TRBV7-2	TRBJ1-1	ASSLVGNGMNTEAS
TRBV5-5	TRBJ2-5	ASSPPYRGGSPETQY
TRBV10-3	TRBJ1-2	AISGQGLDYGYT
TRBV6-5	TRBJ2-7	ASSSTAPTYEQY
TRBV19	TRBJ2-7	ASSPRTGDLEQY
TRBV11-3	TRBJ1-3	ASSLNGYLTGTYSGNTIY
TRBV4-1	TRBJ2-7	ASSPGLSGTRTYEQY
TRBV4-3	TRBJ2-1	ASSLGTGGNEQF
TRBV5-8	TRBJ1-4	AISAGQLSGEKLF
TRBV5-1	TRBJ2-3	ASSLGTGSSTDTQY
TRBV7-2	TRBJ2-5	ASSPGLAVQETQY
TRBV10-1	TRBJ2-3	ASSDSSGGVDTQY
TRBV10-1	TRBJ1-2	ASSEDGNYGYT
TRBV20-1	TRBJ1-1	SARDRQGIF
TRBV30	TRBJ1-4	AWSTGTTTNEKLF
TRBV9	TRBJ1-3	ASSGYREHAGNTIY
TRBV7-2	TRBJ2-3	ASSGGQNTDTQY
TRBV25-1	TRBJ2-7	ASSGLRLNEQY
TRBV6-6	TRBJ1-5	ASTPGDLNQPQH
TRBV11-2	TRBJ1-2	ASSSGTGDGNYGYT
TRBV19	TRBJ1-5	ASRPDRGYNQPQH
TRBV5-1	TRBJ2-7	ASSLGGGGYEQY
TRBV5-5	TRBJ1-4	ASRTRTDATNEKLF
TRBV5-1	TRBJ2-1	ASSLVPGLEGLAGELWSYNEQF
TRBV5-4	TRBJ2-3	ASSSSGGTDTQY
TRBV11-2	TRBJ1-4	ASSSLNEKLF
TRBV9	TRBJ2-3	ASSAGLAGDYSTDTQY
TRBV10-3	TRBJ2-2	AISKYRGGTGELF
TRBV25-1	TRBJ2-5	ASSELTGYQETQY
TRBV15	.	ATSLPGQGRNEQY
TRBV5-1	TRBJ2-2	ASSPDTGLF
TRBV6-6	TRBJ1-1	ASSYSTDMNTEAF
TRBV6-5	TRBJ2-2	ASRSGTGYTGELF
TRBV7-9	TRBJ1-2	ASSPLDT
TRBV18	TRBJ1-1	ASSPGTGSGTEAF
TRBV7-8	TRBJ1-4	ASSSGGRNEKLF
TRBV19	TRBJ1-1	ASSGTGTAMNTEAF
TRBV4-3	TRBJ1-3	ASSQEIAGAGGGYTIY
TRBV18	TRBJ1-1	ASSPIARGQGSTEAF
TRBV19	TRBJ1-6	ASSVTGGNSPLH
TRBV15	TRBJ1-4	ATSRSRDREEKLF
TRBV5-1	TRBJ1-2	ASSPAGGGANYGYT
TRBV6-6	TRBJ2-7	ASSKTGTGVSEQY
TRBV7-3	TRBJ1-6	ASSLNTGSNSPLH
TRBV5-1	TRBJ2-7	ASSLTGGAEEQY
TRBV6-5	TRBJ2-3	ASSSRGGTDTQY
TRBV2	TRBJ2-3	ASRMLAGVPDTQY
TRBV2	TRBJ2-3	ASSRTSVADTQY
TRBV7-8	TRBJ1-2	ASSLVPGGWANYGYT
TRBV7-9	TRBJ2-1	ASSLGGRNNEQF
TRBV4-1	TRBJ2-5	ASSQPTSQETQY
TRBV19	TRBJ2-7	ASRRDTLTGAEQY
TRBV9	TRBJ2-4	ASSAGTSGRQPLVKNIQY
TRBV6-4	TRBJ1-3	ASSPSSSGNTIY
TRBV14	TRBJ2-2	ASSQRFLTENTGELF